The 11 T cell receptor beta chains reported below all come from one sample, sequenced in a study of T cell responses to AZD1222 COVID-19 vaccine. The table came from immunoSEQ multiplex PCR; TCRdb's copy has only in-frame clones and leaves some out. The sample lists 130,000 to 150,000 clones; roughly 90% were seen once. The input for sequencing was peripheral blood, taken on day 0 of AZD1222 vaccination. These receptors originate from an adult in good health.

The chain recombines TRBV29-1 with TRBJ1-1; D call uncertain. Between the trimmed V and J ends, which lost 3 bases and 5 bases, there was a span of 10 bases. The CDR3 is made up of 12 amino acids. Germline V gives CDR1 SQVTM, CDR2 ANQGSEA. The DNA for the CDR3 is TGCAGCGTTGATGGAAGCGAGACTGAAGCTTTCTTT. It translates to CSVDGSETEAFF.

The chain is built from TRBV11-2 and TRBJ1-4; 9 bases agree with TRBD1. The CDR3 is made up of 15 amino acids. Germline CDR1 reads SGHAT; CDR2 reads FQNNGV. V shed 6 bases and J 8 bases; nucleotides not matched to a gene: 10. CDR3 sequence: CASSFGTGMGEKLFF. In DNA form, the CDR3 reads TGTGCCAGCAGTTTCGGGACAGGGATGGGAGAAAAACTGTTTTTT.

The genes are TRBV4-3 and TRBJ1-1; 9 positions match TRBD1. The junction had 0 bases not matched to a gene; V was cut back by 3 bases and J by 1 base. The germline V gene has CDR1 LGHNA and CDR2 YSLEER. The CDR3 runs 14 residues. The CDR3 DNA reads TGCGCCAGCAGCCAGGACAGGGGGAACACTGAAGCTTTCTTT. It yields the protein CASSQDRGNTEAFF.

V usage is TRBV2 and J usage is TRBJ2-7; 13 bases align to TRBD2. Germline V gene sequence: CDR1 SNHLY, CDR2 FYNNEI. Germline trimming cut 6 bases from V and 1 base from J; bases unmatched to any gene: 3. The CDR3 runs to 15 residues. The CDR3 bases are TGTGCCAGCAGCTGGGGACTAGCGGGATCCTACGAGCAGTACTTC. Translated: CASSWGLAGSYEQYF.

Written as DNA, the CDR3 is TGTGCCAGCAGTGAATTAATCTGGGCCGCGGGGTTCTTC. Translated, it gives CASSELIWAAGFF. The chain carries TRBV6-1 and TRBJ2-1, with a tentative D call TRBD2 (5 bases). The CDR3 is 13 residues long. Germline CDR1 and CDR2: MNHNS and SASEGT. V lost 2 bases, J lost 15 bases, and 17 bases lay in between.

This sequence joins TRBV5-1 and TRBJ2-4; 10 bases fit TRBD2. There are 16 residues in the CDR3. Unmatched junction bases numbered 3, after V lost 3 bases and J lost 0 bases. Germline lookup yields CDR1 SGHRS and CDR2 YFSETQ. In nucleotides, the CDR3 is TGCGCCAGCAGCTCACTAGCGGGATTAGCCAAAAACATTCAGTACTTC. Protein sequence: CASSSLAGLAKNIQYF.

The J gene is TRBJ1-2, the V gene TRBV13; TRBD1 agrees at 12 bases. The CDR3 runs to 16 residues. V was clipped by 4 bases and J by 2 bases; unmatched bases: 5. Germline V CDR1 and CDR2: PRHDT, FYEKMQ (reference sequence). The CDR3, as DNA: TGTGCCAGCAGCTCGGGACAGGGGGCGCTGAACTATGGCTACACCTTC. This gives the protein CASSSGQGALNYGYTF.

This chain connects TRBV3-1 (or the pseudogene TRBV3-2) to TRBJ2-5; tentatively, D is TRBD1 (5 bases). There are 13 residues in the CDR3. The V gene's germline CDR1 is LGHDT and CDR2 YNNKEL (reference sequence). V was clipped by 3 bases and J by 2 bases, with 7 bases between them. CDR3 in amino acids: CASSQGRQETQYF. As DNA, the CDR3 is TGTGCCAGCAGCCAGGGGCGGCAAGAGACCCAGTACTTC.

This clone was counted a few times. This chain uses TRBV6-2 or TRBV6-3 with TRBJ1-5; 7 nucleotides align to TRBD1. CDR3 size: 15 residues. The germline gives CDR1 MNHEY, CDR2 SVGEGT. The V and J ends lost 5 bases and 5 bases, in that order; junction bases with no gene match: 9. As DNA, the CDR3 is TGTGCCAGCAGTGCAGCGACAGGGACCCATCAGCCCCAGCATTTT. Translated, it gives CASSAATGTHQPQHF.

The V gene is TRBV18, the J gene TRBJ1-1; D call uncertain. Germline CDR1 and CDR2: KGHSH and LQKENI. The CDR3 has 12 amino acids. V was trimmed by 3 bases and J by 8 bases, leaving 10 bases between them. Here the CDR3 reads CASSPSSAEAFF. DNA for the CDR3: TGTGCCAGCTCACCTTCCTCAGCCGAAGCTTTCTTT.

CDR3 bases: TGTGCCAGCAGCCTACGGACTAGCGGGAGTGGAAATGAGCAGTTCTTC. Protein product: CASSLRTSGSGNEQFF. The chain recombines TRBV9 with TRBJ2-1, with 13 bases lining up with TRBD2. This CDR3 comprises 16 residues. After removal of 4 bases from V and 7 bases from J, the junction contained 8 bases not matched to a gene. The germline gives CDR1 SGDLS, CDR2 YYNGEE.